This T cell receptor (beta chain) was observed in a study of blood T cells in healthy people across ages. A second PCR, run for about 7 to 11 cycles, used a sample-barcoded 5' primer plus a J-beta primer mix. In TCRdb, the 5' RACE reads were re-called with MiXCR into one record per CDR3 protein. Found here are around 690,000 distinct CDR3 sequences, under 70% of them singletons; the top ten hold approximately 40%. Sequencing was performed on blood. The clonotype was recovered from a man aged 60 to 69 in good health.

This CDR3 reads CASSVGLDGYEQYF. The DNA for the CDR3 is TGTGCCAGCAGCGTAGGACTAGATGGCTACGAGCAGTACTTC. The rearrangement joins TRBV9 to TRBJ2-5, with D possibly TRBD2 on 6 matching bases. TRBJ2-7 matches the DNA end more closely, so the J call is doubtful. Germline lookup yields CDR1 SGDLS and CDR2 YYNGEE. The CDR3 is made up of 14 amino acids.